Each of the 14 T cell receptor beta chains below was sequenced from the same sample in a study of cytomegalovirus exposure and HLA in healthy donors. The study ran its PCR with 60 Vbeta and 13 Jbeta primers. Generated by immunoSEQ multiplex PCR, the TCRdb table keeps only in-frame clones and is missing some. The sample lists 150,000 to 200,000 clones, approximately 71% occurring once. Sequenced input: PBMCs. Receptors originate from a woman aged 35 to 49 in good health and CMV-seropositive.

This clone was seen once. The chain employs TRBV19 and TRBJ2-2; 8 bases line up with TRBD2. Germline CDR1 is LNHDA and CDR2 is SQIVND (reference sequence). The CDR3 is made up of 15 amino acids. V gave up 7 bases and J gave up 2 bases; unmatched junction bases: 6. The CDR3 reads CASNSAGVNTGELFF. CDR3 DNA: TGTGCCAGTAACTCAGCGGGAGTAAACACCGGGGAGCTGTTTTTT.

The chain joins TRBV6-1 to TRBJ2-3; maybe TRBD2 (5 bases). The germline V gene has CDR1 MNHNS and CDR2 SASEGT. Trimming cost V 3 bases and J 0 bases, with 13 bases left between them. CDR3 length: 16 amino acids. The DNA of the CDR3 is TGTGCCAGCAGTGATTGGAGTGGACTTAGCACAGATACGCAGTATTTT. Protein: CASSDWSGLSTDTQYF.

The chain employs TRBV27 and TRBJ2-1; the match to TRBD2 covers 12 bases. Germline values: CDR1 MNHEY, CDR2 SMNVEV (reference sequence). The CDR3 covers 18 residues. Trimming took 7 bases from V and 0 from J; bases not matched to a gene: 10. The CDR3, as DNA: TGTGCCAGCATGCGGCTAGCGGGAGGGCTCAGCTCCTACAATGAGCAGTTCTTC. It is translated as CASMRLAGGLSSYNEQFF.

This clone was detected only a few times. This chain joins TRBV5-8 and TRBJ2-7, with TRBD1 as a possible D gene (5 bases). Trimming cost V 2 bases and J 2 bases, with 14 bases left between them. The CDR3 has 15 residues. Germline lookup yields CDR1 SGHTS and CDR2 YDEGEE. CDR3 in amino acids: CASSFGRARTYEQYF. Written as DNA, the CDR3 is TGTGCCAGCAGCTTTGGCAGGGCTAGGACCTACGAGCAGTACTTC.

The chain combines TRBV7-9 with TRBJ2-5, with D maybe TRBD1 (6 bases). V lost 4 bases to trimming and J lost 0 bases, with 9 bases between them. CDR3 length equals 14 residues. Germline V gene sequence: CDR1 SEHNR, CDR2 FQNEAQ (reference sequence). The DNA for the CDR3 is TGTGCCAGCAGCTCTACAGGGAACCAAGAGACCCAGTACTTC. Amino acids: CASSSTGNQETQYF.

This clone has just a few counts. The V and J genes are TRBV11-1 and TRBJ2-2; 7 bases are shared with TRBD1. The CDR3 is 17 amino acids. V was pared by 0 bases and J by 4 bases, with 8 bases of the junction left unmatched. The germline gives CDR1 SGHAT, CDR2 FQDESV (reference sequence). This CDR3 is CASSLAGSTGFTGELFF. CDR3 nucleotides: TGTGCCAGCAGCTTAGCGGGATCGACAGGGTTCACCGGGGAGCTGTTTTTT.

This sequence joins TRBV28 and TRBJ2-1; 11 nucleotides agree with TRBD2. V lost 5 bases to trimming and J lost 4 bases; unmatched junction nucleotides: 10. The CDR3 is 17 amino acids. The germline V gene has CDR1 MDHEN and CDR2 SYDVKM. The CDR3 here is CASSIEGASGGYNEQFF. In DNA form, the CDR3 reads TGTGCCAGCAGTATTGAGGGGGCTAGCGGGGGGTACAATGAGCAGTTCTTC. Combining the CDR3 with reference TRBV28 and TRBJ2-1 gives the whole variable domain DVKVTQSSRYLVKRTGEKVFLECVQDMDHENMFWYRQDPGLGLRLIYFSYDVKMKEKGDIPEGYSVSREKKERFSLILESASTNQTSMYLCASSIEGASGGYNEQFFGPGTRLTVL.

This chain links TRBV2 with TRBJ2-1; 10 bases are shared with TRBD2. V lost 6 bases and J lost 1; bases outside the gene matches: 6. From germline, CDR1 is SNHLY and CDR2 FYNNEI. The CDR3 sequence is 16 residues long. CDR3 DNA: TGTGCCAGCAGAGCCCTAGCGGGGGTATCCTACAATGAGCAGTTCTTC. Its translation is CASRALAGVSYNEQFF.

This chain uses TRBV6-1 with TRBJ2-1, with D possibly matching TRBD2 (6 bases). This CDR3 has 15 amino acids. With 0 bases removed from V and 0 bases from J, the gap between germline ends came to 6 bases. CDR1 is MNHNS and CDR2 is SASEGT in the germline V gene. The CDR3 reads CASSEASGSYNEQFF. CDR3 coding DNA: TGTGCCAGCAGTGAAGCTAGCGGCTCCTACAATGAGCAGTTCTTC.

V gene TRBV28 combines with J gene TRBJ2-3, with D unclear. The germline V gene has CDR1 MDHEN and CDR2 SYDVKM. The CDR3 runs to 13 residues. V was shortened by 2 bases and J by 4 bases, with 7 bases between the two germline ends. This CDR3 reads CASSLQLSDTQYF. The CDR3 DNA reads TGTGCCAGCAGTTTACAACTTTCAGATACGCAGTATTTT.

As DNA, the CDR3 is TGTGCCAGCAGCCCTCGGGACAGGGGAGGGGATGACTACGAGCAGTACTTC. Translation gives CASSPRDRGGDDYEQYF. V and J are TRBV7-3 and TRBJ2-7; 10 positions match TRBD1. Germline V gene data show CDR1 as SGHTA and CDR2 as FQGTGA. The ends lost 5 bases at V and 3 bases at J; junction bases unmatched: 13. The CDR3 has 17 amino acids. Complete variable domain (other parts from reference TRBV7-3 and TRBJ2-7): GAGVSQTPSNKVTEKGKYVELRCDPISGHTALYWYRQSLGQGPEFLIYFQGTGAADDSGLPNDRFFAVRPEGSVSTLKIQRTERGDSAVYLCASSPRDRGGDDYEQYFGPGTRLTVT.

V usage is TRBV6-6 and J usage is TRBJ2-5; tentatively, D is TRBD1 (5 bases). The germline gives CDR1 MNHNY, CDR2 SVGAGI (reference sequence). CDR3 length equals 14 residues. V was cut by 2 bases and J by 1 base, with 8 bases left in between. The CDR3, as DNA: TGTGCCAGCAGTTACGGCAGGGTCCAAGAGACCCAGTACTTC. Translated: CASSYGRVQETQYF.

The chain couples TRBV7-3 to TRBJ2-7; the match to TRBD2 covers 7 bases. This CDR3 is built from 14 residues. Germline CDR1 SGHTA, CDR2 FQGTGA. Trimming removed 6 bases from V and 0 bases from J; junction bases left unmatched: 5. The DNA for the CDR3 is TGTGCCAGCAGTTCCGGCGGGAGCTCCTACGAGCAGTACTTC. Translating gives CASSSGGSSYEQYF.

V usage is TRBV9 and J usage is TRBJ2-5; 8 bases line up with TRBD2. Per germline, CDR1 SGDLS and CDR2 YYNGEE. V was clipped by 4 bases and J by 1 base; unmatched bases: 15. This CDR3 is 18 amino acids long. CDR3 amino acids: CASSSSGGVAGFQETQYF. The CDR3, as DNA: TGTGCCAGCAGCTCATCCGGGGGGGTAGCGGGCTTCCAAGAGACCCAGTACTTC.